This TCR beta chain was found in a study of blood T cell repertoires in COVID-19 (dated by TCRdb to 2018 to 2021). Background on the whole study: Collaborator samples came from the United States, Italy and Spain and covered acute and convalescent phases of COVID-19. Subjects who had been exposed to COVID-19, were actively infected with it, or had recovered from it provided the deeply sampled blood TCRbeta repertoires that made up the dataset. HLA class I and class II types, where available, came from metadata supplied by the sample provider rather than from assay-based typing. The prospective study material was composed of cDNA or gDNA derived from T cells, B-cell-depleted T cells, or PBMCs. A de-identified subject ID, COVID-19 status, age in years and sex were almost always included in the sample metadata. The repertoires were released in a freely available public database intended as a resource for research on the immune response to SARS-CoV-2. Samples were obtained from the ongoing ImmuneRACE study (first 160 participants) and from over 1,000 subjects provided by 6 global collaborators. The research as a whole found: Clinical and demographic metadata were provided uncurated, with the amount varying by source and participant.

Based on the germline V gene (reference sequence), the CDR1 and CDR2 sequences are LGHDT and YNNKEL. From the cysteine through the phenylalanine, the CDR3 covers 15 amino acids. Just CDR3 DNA is preserved here, 45 bases in frame from base 1. Between the V and J ends, shortened by 0 bases and 5 bases respectively, the junction contains 12 bases. Samples from volunteer blood donors who had recovered from COVID-19 were contributed by a second Seattle source. Collaborating institutions collected whole blood in K2EDTA tubes following their own protocols. For TCRbeta analysis, collaborators shipped samples as frozen whole blood, isolated PBMCs, or DNA extracted from either of those sample types. TCRbeta CDR3 regions were amplified from genomic DNA using the immunoSEQ Assay, a bias-controlled multiplex PCR. Regarding the original processing steps: Within the assay, amplification of reference gene primers was used to estimate how many nucleated cells each sample contained. Sequence reads were collapsed and filtered to measure the absolute abundance of every unique TCRbeta CDR3 rearrangement. For each sample, productive Simpson clonality was calculated as the square root of Simpson's diversity index across productive rearrangements. Not all clones reach the TCRdb copy of this immuneACCESS table, which keeps in-frame sequences only. Checked studies attribute under half of the gap to unresolved V genes and leave the rest unexplained. The DNA was the basis for D and trimming; V, J and clone size are from that table. This sample lists a few hundred thousand clones; 80% to 90% were detected once. The top ten constitute approximately 2.1% of the sample.

Notes on this clone: Its antigen target is currently unknown. It has no much larger one-base neighbor in the sample; base qualities were not kept.

The sequence came from a young man who had recovered from COVID-19. The receptor chain draws on TRBV3-1 (or the pseudogene TRBV3-2) and TRBJ2-3; the D gene is possibly TRBD2, with 5 bases matching. The sample consisted of peripheral blood. The CDR3 reads as follows: CASSQEITGRDTQYF. The sequence in DNA is TGTGCCAGCAGCCAAGAAATTACGGGGAGAGATACGCAGTATTTT.